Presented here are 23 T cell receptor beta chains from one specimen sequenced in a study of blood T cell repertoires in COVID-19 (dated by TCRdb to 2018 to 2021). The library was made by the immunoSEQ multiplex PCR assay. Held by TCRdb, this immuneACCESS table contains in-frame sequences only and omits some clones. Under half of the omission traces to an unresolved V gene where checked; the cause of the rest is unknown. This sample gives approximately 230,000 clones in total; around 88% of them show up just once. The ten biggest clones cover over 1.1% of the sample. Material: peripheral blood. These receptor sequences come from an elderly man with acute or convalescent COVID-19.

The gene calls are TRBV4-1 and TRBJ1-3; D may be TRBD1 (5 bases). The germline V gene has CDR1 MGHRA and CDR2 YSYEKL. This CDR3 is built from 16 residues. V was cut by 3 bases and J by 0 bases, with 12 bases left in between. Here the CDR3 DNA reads TGCGCCAGCAGCCATAACACAGGCCCCTCTGGAAACACCATATATTTT. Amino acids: CASSHNTGPSGNTIYF.

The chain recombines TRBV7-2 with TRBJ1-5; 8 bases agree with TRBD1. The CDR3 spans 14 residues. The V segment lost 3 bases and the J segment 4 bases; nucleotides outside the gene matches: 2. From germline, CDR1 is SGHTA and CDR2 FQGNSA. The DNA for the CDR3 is TGTGCCAGCAGCTTGGACAGGGCTAATCAGCCCCAGCATTTT. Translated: CASSLDRANQPQHF.

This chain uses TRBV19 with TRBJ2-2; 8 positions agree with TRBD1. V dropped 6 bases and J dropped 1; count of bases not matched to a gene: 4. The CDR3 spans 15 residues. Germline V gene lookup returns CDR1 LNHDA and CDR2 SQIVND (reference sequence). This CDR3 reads CASSRGTGNTGELFF. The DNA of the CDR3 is TGTGCCAGTAGCCGGGGGACAGGGAACACCGGGGAGCTGTTTTTT. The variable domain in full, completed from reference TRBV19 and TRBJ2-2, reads DGGITQSPKYLFRKEGQNVTLSCEQNLNHDAMYWYRQDPGQGLRLIYYSQIVNDFQKGDIAEGYSVSREKKESFPLTVTSAQKNPTAFYLCASSRGTGNTGELFFGEGSRLTVL.

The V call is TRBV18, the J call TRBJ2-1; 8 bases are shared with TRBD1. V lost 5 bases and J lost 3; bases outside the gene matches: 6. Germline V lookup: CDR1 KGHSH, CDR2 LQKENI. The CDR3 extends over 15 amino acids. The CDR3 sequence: CASSTRQGIYNEQFF. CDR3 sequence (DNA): TGTGCCAGCTCAACGAGACAGGGGATCTACAATGAGCAGTTCTTC. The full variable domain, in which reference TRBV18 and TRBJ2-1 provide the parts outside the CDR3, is NAGVMQNPRHLVRRRGQEARLRCSPMKGHSHVYWYRQLPEEGLKFMVYLQKENIIDESGMPKERFSAEFPKEGPSILRIQQVVRGDSAAYFCASSTRQGIYNEQFFGPGTRLTVL.

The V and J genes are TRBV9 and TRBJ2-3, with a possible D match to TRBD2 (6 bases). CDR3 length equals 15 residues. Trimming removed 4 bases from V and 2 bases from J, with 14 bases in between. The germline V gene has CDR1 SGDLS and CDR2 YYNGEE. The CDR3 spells CASSSGGSFTDTQYF. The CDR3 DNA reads TGTGCCAGCAGCTCCGGGGGTTCCTTCACAGATACGCAGTATTTT. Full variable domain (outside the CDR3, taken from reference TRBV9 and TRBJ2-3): DSGVTQTPKHLITATGQRVTLRCSPRSGDLSVYWYQQSLDQGLQFLIQYYNGEERAKGNILERFSAQQFPDLHSELNLSSLELGDSALYFCASSSGGSFTDTQYFGPGTRLTVL.

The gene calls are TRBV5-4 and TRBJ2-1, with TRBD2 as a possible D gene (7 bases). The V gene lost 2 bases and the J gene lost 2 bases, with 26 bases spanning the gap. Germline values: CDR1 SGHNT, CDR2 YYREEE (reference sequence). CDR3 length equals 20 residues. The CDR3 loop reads CASSLPVGGGLQKPYNEQFF. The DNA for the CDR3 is TGTGCCAGCAGCTTACCTGTGGGGGGGGGCCTTCAAAAACCCTACAATGAGCAGTTCTTC.

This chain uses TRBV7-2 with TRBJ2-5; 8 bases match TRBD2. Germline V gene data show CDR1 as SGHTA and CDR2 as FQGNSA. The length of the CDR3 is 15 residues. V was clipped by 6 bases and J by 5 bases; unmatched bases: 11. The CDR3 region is CASSSPGGLKETQYF. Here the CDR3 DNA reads TGTGCCAGCAGTTCACCGGGAGGGCTTAAGGAGACCCAGTACTTC.

CDR3 sequence reads: CASSHSSRSQGRRFF. CDR3 nucleotides: TGTGCCAGCAGCCATTCATCCCGGTCGCAGGGCCGTCGGTTCTTC. The chain carries TRBV7-2 and TRBJ2-1, with D tentatively TRBD1 (5 bases). This CDR3 has 15 amino acids. V was shortened by 5 bases and J by 15 bases, with 26 bases between the two germline ends. Germline CDR1 SGHTA, CDR2 FQGNSA.

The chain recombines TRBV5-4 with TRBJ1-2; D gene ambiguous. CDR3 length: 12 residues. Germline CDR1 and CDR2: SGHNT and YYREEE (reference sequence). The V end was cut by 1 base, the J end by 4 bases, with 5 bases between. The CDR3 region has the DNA TGTGCCAGCAGCTTGAGCCCCTATGGCTACACCTTC. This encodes CASSLSPYGYTF.

CDR3 DNA sequence: TGTGCCAGCAGTTACAAGGGGTGGGGTTCACCCCTCCACTTT. Its protein product is CASSYKGWGSPLHF. The chain recombines TRBV6-5 with TRBJ1-6; maybe TRBD1 (5 bases). Germline-derived CDR1 and CDR2 are MNHEY and SVGAGI. Trimming took 2 bases from V and 9 from J, leaving 11 bases between them. This CDR3 spans 14 amino acids.

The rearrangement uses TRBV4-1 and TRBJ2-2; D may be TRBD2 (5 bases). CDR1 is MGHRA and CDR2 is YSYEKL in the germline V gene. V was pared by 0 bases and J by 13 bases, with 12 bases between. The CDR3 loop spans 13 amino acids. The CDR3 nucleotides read TGCGCCAGCAGCCAAGAGGCCCCGGGAAGGCTGTTTTTT. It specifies CASSQEAPGRLFF.

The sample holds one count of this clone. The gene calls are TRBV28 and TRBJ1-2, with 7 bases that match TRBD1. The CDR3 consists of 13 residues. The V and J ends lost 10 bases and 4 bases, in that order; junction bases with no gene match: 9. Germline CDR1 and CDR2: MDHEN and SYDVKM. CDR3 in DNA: TGTGCCACTTTAGGGACAGAATTCTATGGCTACACCTTC. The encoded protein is CATLGTEFYGYTF.

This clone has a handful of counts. CDR3 DNA: TGCAGCGTCGGGGGGGGGAATGAGCAGTTCTTC. Translating gives CSVGGGNEQFF. The genes are TRBV29-1 and TRBJ2-1; 8 bases fit TRBD2. Germline V lookup: CDR1 SQVTM, CDR2 ANQGSEA. After removal of 6 bases from V and 7 bases from J, the junction contained 2 bases not matched to a gene. The CDR3 is made up of 11 amino acids.

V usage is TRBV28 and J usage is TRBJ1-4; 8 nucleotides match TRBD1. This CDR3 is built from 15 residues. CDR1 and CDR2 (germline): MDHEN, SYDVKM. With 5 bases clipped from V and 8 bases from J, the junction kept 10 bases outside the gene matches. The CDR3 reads CASSPIGQGHEKLFF. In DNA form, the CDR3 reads TGTGCCAGCAGTCCAATCGGACAGGGTCACGAAAAACTGTTTTTT.

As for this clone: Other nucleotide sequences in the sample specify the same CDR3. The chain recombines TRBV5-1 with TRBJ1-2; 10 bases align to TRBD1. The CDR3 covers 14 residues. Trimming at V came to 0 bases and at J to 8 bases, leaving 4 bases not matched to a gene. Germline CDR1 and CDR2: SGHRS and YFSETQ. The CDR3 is CASSLGQGADGYTF. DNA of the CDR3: TGCGCCAGCAGCTTGGGACAGGGGGCTGACGGCTACACCTTC. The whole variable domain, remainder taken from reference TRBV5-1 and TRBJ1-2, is KAGVTQTPRYLIKTRGQQVTLSCSPISGHRSVSWYQQTPGQGLQFLFEYFSETQRNKGNFPGRFSGRQFSNSRSEMNVSTLELGDSALYLCASSLGQGADGYTFGSGTRLTVV.

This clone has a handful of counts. The CDR3 sequence: CASSFLAGEAFF. The CDR3, as DNA: TGTGCCAGCAGTTTCTTGGCAGGTGAAGCTTTCTTT. This chain joins TRBV12-3 or TRBV12-4 and TRBJ1-1; D call uncertain. CDR3 length: 12 amino acids. Trimming pared 3 bases from V and 7 bases from J, leaving 9 bases between.

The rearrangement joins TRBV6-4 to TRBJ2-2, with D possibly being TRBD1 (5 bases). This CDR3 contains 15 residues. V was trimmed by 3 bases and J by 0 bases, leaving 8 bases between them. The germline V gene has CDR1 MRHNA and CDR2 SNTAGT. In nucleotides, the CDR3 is TGTGCCAGCAGTGAACAGGTCACGAACACCGGGGAGCTGTTTTTT. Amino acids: CASSEQVTNTGELFF.

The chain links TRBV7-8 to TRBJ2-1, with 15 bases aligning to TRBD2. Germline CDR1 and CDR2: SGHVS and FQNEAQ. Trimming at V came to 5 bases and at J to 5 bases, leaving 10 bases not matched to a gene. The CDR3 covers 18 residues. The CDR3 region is CASSRAGTSGRRDNEQFF. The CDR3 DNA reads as TGTGCCAGCAGCCGAGCCGGGACTAGCGGGAGGAGGGACAATGAGCAGTTCTTC.

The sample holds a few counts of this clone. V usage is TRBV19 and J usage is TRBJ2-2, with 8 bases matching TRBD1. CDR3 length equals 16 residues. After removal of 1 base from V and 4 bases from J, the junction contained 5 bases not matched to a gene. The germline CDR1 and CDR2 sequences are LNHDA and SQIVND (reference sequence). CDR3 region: CASSIGDRLLTGELFF. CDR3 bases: TGTGCCAGTAGTATAGGGGACAGGCTACTCACCGGGGAGCTGTTTTTT.

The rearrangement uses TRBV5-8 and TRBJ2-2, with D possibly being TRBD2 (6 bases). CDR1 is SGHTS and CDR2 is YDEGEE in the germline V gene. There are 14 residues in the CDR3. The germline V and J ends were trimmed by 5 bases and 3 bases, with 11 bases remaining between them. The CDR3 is CASRRGRYTGELFF. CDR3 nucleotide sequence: TGTGCCAGCAGGAGAGGGAGGTACACCGGGGAGCTGTTTTTT.

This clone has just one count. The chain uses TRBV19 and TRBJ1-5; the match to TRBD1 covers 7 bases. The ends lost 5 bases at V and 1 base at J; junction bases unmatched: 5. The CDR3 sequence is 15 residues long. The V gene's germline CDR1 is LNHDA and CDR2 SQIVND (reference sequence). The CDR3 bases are TGTGCCAGTAGTTCCGAACAGGGGAGCAATCAGCCCCAGCATTTT. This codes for CASSSEQGSNQPQHF.

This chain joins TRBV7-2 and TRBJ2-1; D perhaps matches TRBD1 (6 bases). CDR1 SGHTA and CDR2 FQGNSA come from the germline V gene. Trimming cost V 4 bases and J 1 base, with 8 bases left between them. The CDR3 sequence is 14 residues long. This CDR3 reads CASSSRGSYNEQFF. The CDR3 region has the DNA TGTGCCAGCAGCTCAAGGGGGTCCTACAATGAGCAGTTCTTC.

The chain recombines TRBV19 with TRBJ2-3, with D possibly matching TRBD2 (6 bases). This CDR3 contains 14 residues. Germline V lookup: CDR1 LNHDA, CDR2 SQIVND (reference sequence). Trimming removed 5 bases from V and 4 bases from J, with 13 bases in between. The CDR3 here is CASSATSSADTQYF. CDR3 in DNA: TGTGCCAGTAGTGCGACTAGTTCCGCAGATACGCAGTATTTT. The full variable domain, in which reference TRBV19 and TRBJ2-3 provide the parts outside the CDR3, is DGGITQSPKYLFRKEGQNVTLSCEQNLNHDAMYWYRQDPGQGLRLIYYSQIVNDFQKGDIAEGYSVSREKKESFPLTVTSAQKNPTAFYLCASSATSSADTQYFGPGTRLTVL.